These T cell receptor beta chains were read from a single sample in a study of OX40 agonist ivuxolimab in advanced cancers. Repertoires were generated with immunoSEQ multiplex PCR, while TCRdb's copy carries only in-frame clones and drops some. The table includes 65,000 to 85,000 clones, more than 80% detected once. Sequenced here: CD4+ or CD8+ T cells sorted from blood, sampled in a trial of the OX40 agonist ivuxolimab. The receptors stem from an adult with an advanced solid tumor such as melanoma, head and neck, liver or kidney cancer. Both conserved end residues are part of each CDR3. D genes are given only for firm matches. A clone size is listed for some rows: how often the clone was seen (once, few, many), or a class if it is expanded.

TRBV19	TRBD1	TRBJ1-4	.	TGTGCCAGTAGGACTACAGGGGAGGGAGAAAAACTGTTTTTT	CASRTTGEGEKLFF
TRBV7-3	.	TRBJ2-5	.	TGTGCCAGCAGCCTCGGAAAGCGGTCGTACCAAGAGACCCAGTACTTC	CASSLGKRSYQETQYF
TRBV2	.	TRBJ2-7	.	TGTGCCAGCAGGGGGGGGCGGAGCGGGGCCTCCTACGAGCAGTACTTC	CASRGGRSGASYEQYF
TRBV28	TRBD2	TRBJ2-7	once	TGTGCCAGCAGTCTACCCCGCGGGGGAGTAACCTACGAGCAGTACTTC	CASSLPRGGVTYEQYF
TRBV6-5	.	TRBJ1-2	once	TGTGCCAGCAAACTCGGGACCCTCTATGGCTACACCTTC	CASKLGTLYGYTF
TRBV6-1	TRBD1	TRBJ1-6	.	TGTGCCAGCACCATTACTACAGGGGGCGGCTCACCCCTCCACTTT	CASTITTGGGSPLHF
TRBV5-6	.	TRBJ1-6	few	TGTGCCAGCAGCCCGATTCGCGATTCACCCCTCCACTTT	CASSPIRDSPLHF
TRBV12-5	.	TRBJ2-1	once	TGTGCTAGTGCCCAGGACCCCCATCGGGGTGGCGGGCAGTTCTTC	CASAQDPHRGGGQFF
TRBV11-3	TRBD2	TRBJ2-1	.	TGTGCCAGCAGCTTGGGACTAGCGGGGGGCTATGAGCAGTTCTTC	CASSLGLAGGYEQFF
TRBV28	TRBD2	TRBJ2-7	.	TGTGCCAGCAGTCCCTCGGGACTAGCGGGGGGCTACGAGCAGTACTTC	CASSPSGLAGGYEQYF
TRBV28	.	TRBJ1-6	.	TGTGCCAGCAGTTATATCAGCGGGGGCAGAAATAATTCACCCCTCCACTTT	CASSYISGGRNNSPLHF
TRBV7-3	TRBD1	TRBJ1-6	.	TGTGCCAGCAGCCGGACAGGGGAAAATTCACCCCTCCACTTT	CASSRTGENSPLHF
TRBV13	TRBD2	TRBJ2-3	.	TGTGCCAGCAGCTTCGCAGCGGGGGGGCCGGCAGATACGCAGTATTTT	CASSFAAGGPADTQYF
TRBV7-2	.	TRBJ1-1	.	TGTGCCAGCAGCTTTTCAGGTGTTACTGAAGCTTTCTTT	CASSFSGVTEAFF
TRBV28	TRBD1	TRBJ1-2	.	TGTGCCAGCAGTTTAACGCTGACAGGGAACGGCTACACCTTC	CASSLTLTGNGYTF
TRBV6-5	.	TRBJ1-1	.	TGTGCCAGCAGTTATTGGGCACCCACCTCGCGCACTGAAGCTTTCTTT	CASSYWAPTSRTEAFF
TRBV11-2	.	TRBJ2-4	once	TGTGCCAGCAGCTTATTTGTGGGGTCCGGCAAAAACATTCAGTACTTC	CASSLFVGSGKNIQYF
TRBV6-1	.	TRBJ1-5	.	TGTGCCAGCGGACGACAAGCTAATCAGCCCCAGCATTTT	CASGRQANQPQHF
TRBV11-2	TRBD1	TRBJ1-1	.	TGTGCCAGCAGCTTAGTGAGGGGGCCGGGAACTGAAGCTTTCTTT	CASSLVRGPGTEAFF